These 16 T cell receptor beta chains were all obtained from the same sample, sequenced in a study of shared clonotypes between healthy human individuals. The data were produced by immunoSEQ multiplex PCR, yet TCRdb's version contains in-frame clones alone and is incomplete. This table holds around 2.1 million clones, approximately 94% found once. The sequenced material came from naive CD4+ T cells sorted from blood. Sample subset: CD45RA+ positively selected. Every receptor here comes from a man younger than 35 in good health.

The chain employs TRBV2 and TRBJ1-2, with 8 nucleotides matching TRBD1. There are 17 residues in the CDR3. Per germline, CDR1 SNHLY and CDR2 FYNNEI. The V and J ends lost 3 bases and 0 bases, in that order; junction bases with no gene match: 9. As DNA, the CDR3 is TGTGCCAGCAGTGAGAGCGGGCAGGGGGCGTCTAACTATGGCTACACCTTC. Amino acid sequence: CASSESGQGASNYGYTF.

The chain is built from TRBV25-1 and TRBJ1-2; D is unclear. The V gene lost 5 bases and the J gene lost 5 bases, with 21 bases spanning the gap. Germline-derived CDR1 and CDR2 are MGHDK and SYGVNS. The CDR3 length is 16 residues. The CDR3 reads CASSPLRSDTAYGYTF. The CDR3 DNA is TGTGCCAGCAGTCCCCTGAGGTCTGACACGGCTTATGGCTACACCTTC.

The chain employs TRBV7-2 and TRBJ2-7; the D is unclear. The CDR3 spans 11 residues. The germline V gene has CDR1 SGHTA and CDR2 FQGNSA. Trimming took 3 bases from V and 12 from J, leaving 12 bases between them. CDR3: CASSLSSRWYF. Written as DNA, the CDR3 is TGTGCCAGCAGCTTGTCCAGCAGATGGTACTTC. The full variable domain, completed using reference TRBV7-2 and TRBJ2-7, is GAGVSQSPSNKVTEKGKDVELRCDPISGHTALYWYRQSLGQGLEFLIYFQGNSAPDKSGLPSDRFSAERTGGSVSTLTIQRTQQEDSAVYLCASSLSSRWYFGPGTRLTVT.

The chain joins TRBV2 to TRBJ1-3, with unresolved D. V was pared by 6 bases and J by 7 bases, with 22 bases between. The V gene's germline CDR1 is SNHLY and CDR2 FYNNEI. The CDR3 has 16 amino acids. The CDR3 loop is CASSFNSGRARNTIYF. In DNA form, the CDR3 reads TGTGCCAGCAGCTTCAATTCGGGGAGGGCCAGGAACACCATATATTTT. The variable domain in full, completed from reference TRBV2 and TRBJ1-3, reads EPEVTQTPSHQVTQMGQEVILRCVPISNHLYFYWYRQILGQKVEFLVSFYNNEISEKSEIFDDQFSVERPDGSNFTLKIRSTKLEDSAMYFCASSFNSGRARNTIYFGEGSWLTVV.

The V gene is TRBV4-1, the J gene TRBJ2-1, with D uncertain. This CDR3 spans 15 amino acids. The germline gives CDR1 MGHRA, CDR2 YSYEKL. V was shortened by 4 bases and J by 1 base, with 11 bases between the two germline ends. CDR3 region: CASSPRRLSYNEQFF. The CDR3 nucleotides are TGCGCCAGCAGCCCTAGACGGCTTTCCTACAATGAGCAGTTCTTC.

The gene calls are TRBV15 and TRBJ2-1; D unclear. The germline V gene has CDR1 LNHNV and CDR2 YYDKDF (reference sequence). The V end was cut by 0 bases, the J end by 6 bases, with 6 bases between. The CDR3 sequence is 13 residues long. This CDR3 reads CATSRDGRNEQFF. CDR3 coding DNA: TGTGCCACCAGCAGAGATGGGCGCAATGAGCAGTTCTTC.

V and J are TRBV5-1 and TRBJ2-7; D is perhaps TRBD2 (6 bases). The CDR3 has 15 amino acids. V was cut by 4 bases and J by 3 bases, with 17 bases left in between. Germline CDR1 is SGHRS and CDR2 is YFSETQ. The CDR3 spells CASSTGGAAIYEQYF. DNA for the CDR3: TGCGCCAGCAGCACCGGGGGAGCGGCAATCTACGAGCAGTACTTC.

J is TRBJ1-5 and V is TRBV19, with D maybe TRBD1 (6 bases). In germline, CDR1 is LNHDA, CDR2 SQIVND (reference sequence). The germline V and J ends were trimmed by 2 bases and 0 bases, with 8 bases remaining between them. This CDR3 comprises 15 residues. CDR3 region: CASSIPGDSNQPQHF. The CDR3 coding sequence is TGTGCCAGTAGTATACCAGGGGATAGCAATCAGCCCCAGCATTTT.

The V gene is TRBV7-8, the J gene TRBJ2-3; 9 bases align to TRBD2. With 0 bases clipped from V and 6 bases from J, the junction kept 10 bases outside the gene matches. The CDR3 contains 17 residues. From germline, CDR1 is SGHVS and CDR2 FQNEAQ. The chain's CDR3 is CASSLARGSGSSDTQYF. CDR3 DNA: TGTGCCAGCAGCTTAGCGCGGGGTAGCGGGAGTTCTGATACGCAGTATTTT.

The chain recombines TRBV7-8 with TRBJ2-7, with D maybe TRBD1 (5 bases). This CDR3 is built from 14 residues. Germline V CDR1 and CDR2: SGHVS, FQNEAQ. V was trimmed by 3 bases and J by 3 bases, leaving 12 bases between them. Here the CDR3 reads CASSLTVTSYEQYF. In DNA, the CDR3 is TGTGCCAGCAGCTTGACAGTAACCAGCTACGAGCAGTACTTC.

The V and J genes are TRBV19 and TRBJ2-5; D possibly corresponds to TRBD2 (6 bases). The CDR3 runs 14 residues. Deletions cut 11 bases from V and 4 bases from J, with 20 bases between. Germline CDR1 is LNHDA and CDR2 is SQIVND (reference sequence). The DNA of the CDR3 is TGTGCCGCCTCTGACGGAGGGGTCGGAGAGACCCAGTACTTC. The encoded protein is CAASDGGVGETQYF.

In regard to this clone: The identical CDR3 is also encoded by other nucleotide sequences in the sample. The chain carries TRBV6-1 and TRBJ2-7; 7 nucleotides align to TRBD1. Germline CDR1 MNHNS, CDR2 SASEGT. V trimming: 5 bases; J trimming: 0 bases; junction bases outside the gene matches: 1. The CDR3 totals 13 residues. The CDR3 reads CASSRQGSYEQYF. Here the CDR3 DNA reads TGTGCCAGCAGTCGACAGGGCTCCTACGAGCAGTACTTC.

This clone was picked up many times. This sample also contains other DNA sequences that code for the same CDR3. In DNA, the CDR3 is TGCGCCAGCAGCTTGGACTACGAGCAGTACTTC. This sequence encodes CASSLDYEQYF. This rearrangement joins TRBV5-1 to TRBJ2-7; no firm D call. The CDR3 loop spans 11 amino acids. Germline V gene lookup returns CDR1 SGHRS and CDR2 YFSETQ. The V and J ends lost 0 bases and 3 bases respectively, with 1 base between them.

Only one count was recorded for this clone. The junction shows a germline mismatch at one end, possibly a read error. The rearrangement uses TRBV7-7 and TRBJ2-5; perhaps TRBD2 as D (6 bases). The germline V gene encodes CDR1 SSHAT and CDR2 FNYEAQ (reference sequence). The CDR3 contains 15 residues. The CDR3 reads CASSLGLGGPETQYF. The CDR3 DNA is TGTGCTAGCAGCTTGGGTCTAGGAGGGCCGGAGACCCAGTACTTC. Variable domain in full (rest from reference TRBV7-7 and TRBJ2-5): GAGVSQSPRYKVTKRGQDVTLRCDPISSHATLYWYQQALGQGPEFLTYFNYEAQPDKSGLPSDRFSAERPEGSISTLTIQRTEQRDSAMYRCASSLGLGGPETQYFGPGTRLLVL.

This clone was found once. The chain employs TRBV7-2 and TRBJ1-6, with D tentatively TRBD1 (6 bases). The CDR3 spans 17 residues. Looked up from germline, CDR1 is SGHTA and CDR2 is FQGNSA. The V end lost 2 bases, the J end lost 10 bases, and 21 bases lay between the germline ends. CDR3 nucleotide sequence: TGTGCCAGCAGCTTATACGGTTCAGGACAGAGTGCGTCACCCCTCCACTTT. This translates into CASSLYGSGQSASPLHF.

This clone was observed once. The V and J genes are TRBV11-2 and TRBJ2-3; D unresolved. The CDR3 consists of 16 residues. Germline V gene lookup returns CDR1 SGHAT and CDR2 FQNNGV. Trimming cost V 5 bases and J 0 bases, with 15 bases left between them. The CDR3 is CASSISALLSTDTQYF. CDR3 coding DNA: TGTGCCAGCAGCATTTCAGCCCTGCTGAGCACAGATACGCAGTATTTT.